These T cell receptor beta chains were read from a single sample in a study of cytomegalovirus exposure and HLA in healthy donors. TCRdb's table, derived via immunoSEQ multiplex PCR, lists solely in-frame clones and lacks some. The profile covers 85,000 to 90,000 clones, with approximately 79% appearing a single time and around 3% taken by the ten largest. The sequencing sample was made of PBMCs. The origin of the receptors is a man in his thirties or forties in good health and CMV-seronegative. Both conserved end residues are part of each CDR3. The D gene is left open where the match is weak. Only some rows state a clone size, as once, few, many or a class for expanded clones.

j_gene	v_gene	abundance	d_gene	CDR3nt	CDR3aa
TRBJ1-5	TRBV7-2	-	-	TGTGCCAGCAGCGCACAGATCGACAATCAGCCCCAGCATTTT	CASSAQIDNQPQHF
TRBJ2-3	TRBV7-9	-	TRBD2	TGTGCCAGCAGCTTACCCCTGGGACTAGCGGGGGGCACAGATACGCAGTATTTT	CASSLPLGLAGGTDTQYF
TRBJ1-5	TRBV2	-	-	TGTGCCAGCAGTGAACAGGGACATCAAGTCGCCTCCCCCCAGCATTTT	CASSEQGHQVASPQHF
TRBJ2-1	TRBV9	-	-	TGTGCCAGCAGCGTAGGGGCCGGAGGGACCCATGAGCAGTTCTTC	CASSVGAGGTHEQFF
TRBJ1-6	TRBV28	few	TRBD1	TGTGCCAGCAGTTTACGGGACAGGGTAGAAAATTCACCCCTCCACTTT	CASSLRDRVENSPLHF
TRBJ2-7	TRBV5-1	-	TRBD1	TGCGCCAGCAGCTTTTTACAGGGGGGATCCTACGAGCAGTACTTC	CASSFLQGGSYEQYF
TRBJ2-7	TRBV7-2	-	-	TGTGCCACCGCCGAGGGGGGGGCCTACGAGCAGTACTTC	CATAEGGAYEQYF
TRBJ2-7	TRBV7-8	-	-	TGTGCCAGCAGCCTCTCGGGTTCGGGATACGAGCAGTACTTC	CASSLSGSGYEQYF
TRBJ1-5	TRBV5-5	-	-	TGTGCCAGCAGCCGAGAAAGCAATCAGCCCCAGCATTTT	CASSRESNQPQHF
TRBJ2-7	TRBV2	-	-	TGTGCCAGCAGTGACGCGGGAACTAAGTACGAGCAGTACTTC	CASSDAGTKYEQYF
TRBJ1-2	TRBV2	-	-	TGTGCCAGCACTCTGCGGGGCCGAGATGGCTACACCTTC	CASTLRGRDGYTF
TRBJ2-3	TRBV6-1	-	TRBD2	TGTGCCAGCAGTGGCGGGGGGGGCCCGCTGACAGATACGCAGTATTTT	CASSGGGGPLTDTQYF
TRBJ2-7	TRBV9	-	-	TGTGCCAGCAGCGTACCTCTAGGTACAAGCTCCTACGAGCAGTACTTC	CASSVPLGTSSYEQYF
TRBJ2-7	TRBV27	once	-	TGTGCCAGCAGCCGGAGTCAGGGTTCCTACGAGCAGTACTTC	CASSRSQGSYEQYF
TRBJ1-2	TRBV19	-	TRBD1	TGTGCCAGTAGCCTGGACAGGGGAGATGGCTACACCTTC	CASSLDRGDGYTF
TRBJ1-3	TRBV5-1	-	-	TGCGCCAGCAGCCAGGTCGCTTCTGGAAACACCATATATTTT	CASSQVASGNTIYF
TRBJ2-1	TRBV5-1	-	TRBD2	TGCGCCAGCAGCTTGGGGCTAGCGGGGGGGTACGCGTTCTTC	CASSLGLAGGYAFF
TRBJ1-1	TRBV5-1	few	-	TGCGCCAGCAGCTTGAAAAGCACAGGAGGGCCCAACACTGAAGCTTTCTTT	CASSLKSTGGPNTEAFF
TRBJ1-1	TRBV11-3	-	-	TGTGCCAGCACCGTGGACAACCTGAACACTGAAGCTTTCTTT	CASTVDNLNTEAFF
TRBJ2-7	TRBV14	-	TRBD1	TGTGCCAGCAGCCAAGGGGTGCCGGGACAGGGCTACGAGCAGTACTTC	CASSQGVPGQGYEQYF
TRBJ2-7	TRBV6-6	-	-	TGTGCCAGCAGACCGACTAGGAACTACGAGCAGTACTTC	CASRPTRNYEQYF
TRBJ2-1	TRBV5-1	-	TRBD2	TGCGCCAGCAGCTTGGGTCTAGCGGGCCTAAATGAGCAGTTCTTC	CASSLGLAGLNEQFF
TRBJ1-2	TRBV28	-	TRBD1	TGTGCCAGCAGGAGAGGAGACAGGGGGCTTTATGGCTACACCTTC	CASRRGDRGLYGYTF
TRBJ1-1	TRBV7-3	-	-	TGTGCCAGCAGCTTAAACAGGAACACTGAAGCTTTCTTT	CASSLNRNTEAFF
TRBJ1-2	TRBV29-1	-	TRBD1	TGCAGCGTCGCGGGACAGGGGGTCGTTCACTATGGCTACACCTTC	CSVAGQGVVHYGYTF
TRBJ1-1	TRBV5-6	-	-	TGTGCCAGCAGCCTTCCCTCTCTAGCGTCGAACACTGAAGCTTTCTTT	CASSLPSLASNTEAFF
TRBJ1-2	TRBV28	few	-	TGTGCCAGCAGCCCCGGAGGACACTATGGCTACACCTTC	CASSPGGHYGYTF
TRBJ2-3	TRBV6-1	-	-	TGTGCCAGCAGTGAAAATACTAGCACAGATACGCAGTATTTT	CASSENTSTDTQYF
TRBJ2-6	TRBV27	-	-	TGTGCCAGCTTTCGGACTCGCTCTGGGGCCAACGTCCTGACTTTC	CASFRTRSGANVLTF
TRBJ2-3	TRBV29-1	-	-	TGCAGCGTTGAAGAAAGAGGACTATCAACTACGCAGTATTTT	CSVEERGLSTTQYF